The table lists the clone carrying this T cell receptor beta chain with many counts. What it recognizes is unknown. In TCRdb, the RT-PCR reads were re-called with MiXCR into one record per CDR3 protein. The table shows around 470,000 distinct CDR3 sequences, with approximately 7.3% occurring only once. This record belongs to a study of response to subunit inactivated influenza vaccine. Study results and caveats: The study's authors posited that every seasonal influenza vaccination enlists few new T cells.

From germline, CDR1 is MRHNA and CDR2 SNTAGT. This CDR3 is built from 15 residues. V lost 6 bases and J lost 2; bases outside the gene matches: 6. This rearrangement joins TRBV6-4 to TRBJ2-3, with 9 bases fitting TRBD1. This TCR came from a man in his fifties or sixties who received an inactivated influenza vaccine. The specimen comprised PBMCs from blood, sampled less than 25 months after vaccination. CDR3 coding DNA: TGTGCCAGCAGCCTACAGGGGGCCCTCACAGATACGCAGTATTTT. It specifies CASSLQGALTDTQYF.